This T cell receptor (beta chain) was recovered during a study of T cells in Graves' hyperthyroidism and ophthalmopathy. Study overall: Sampling of peripheral blood happened at initial diagnosis, prior to any treatment.

Using RNA transcripts as the source, TCR beta CDR3 regions were amplified. Carried out on the TCR CDR3, a first-round RT-PCR used the HTBI primer set. TCRdb processed the multiplex PCR reads anew with MiXCR; each CDR3 protein has one entry. The sample lists over 250,000 distinct CDR3 sequences, less than 30% occurring once. Hyperthyroidism patients were newly diagnosed, had disease duration under 2 months, and were aged 18 to 65 years. In this sample, this clonotype turned up many times. This CDR3 has 14 amino acids. V was pared by 1 base and J by 2 bases, with 8 bases between. CDR1 and CDR2 from the germline V gene are KGHSH and LQKENI.

This rearrangement joins TRBV18 to TRBJ1-1; D is unclear. Sequencing was done on a sample of blood. The sequence came from a man aged 40-50 years with Graves' hyperthyroidism that later progressed to Graves' ophthalmopathy. CDR3 in amino acids: CASSPLISNTEAFF. DNA of the CDR3: TGTGCCAGCTCACCACTGATATCCAACACTGAAGCTTTCTTT.